This T cell receptor beta chain comes out of a study of post-analysis software for immune sequencing data. In the study overall: Clinical courses comprised relapsing-remitting, secondary progressive and progressive-relapsing multiple sclerosis.

cDNA libraries for TCR beta contained unique molecular identifiers. Using its own MiXCR run on the PCR reads, TCRdb lists one record per CDR3 protein. This table has approximately 730,000 distinct CDR3 sequences, around 27% appearing once. The CDR3 contains 14 residues. Looked up from germline, CDR1 is MNHEY and CDR2 is SMNVEV (reference sequence). Losses at the gene ends were 5 bases for V and 4 bases for J; bases not matched to a gene: 5. Notes on this clonotype: Its antigen remains unidentified.

Study-wide results and limits: With TRBV5-6, TRBV5-1 and TRBV20-1 included, 4 to 6 TRBV segments were more frequent in patients than in controls. Relative to controls, patients with multiple sclerosis showed significantly lower normalized Chao1 diversity. Under F measure analysis, samples from one preparation batch co-clustered strongly.

Sequencing was done on a sample of blood. The chain employs TRBV27 and TRBJ2-5, with TRBD1 matching over 9 bases. This receptor was taken from a girl aged 5-17 years with multiple sclerosis. CDR3 residues: CASSPRTGAETQYF. CDR3 DNA: TGTGCCAGCAGTCCAAGGACAGGGGCAGAGACCCAGTACTTC.